One and the same sample provided the 8 T cell receptor beta chains below, sequenced in a study of post-analysis software for immune sequencing data. Study conclusions and caveats: Compared with controls, patients had more of roughly five TRBV segments, including TRBV5-6, TRBV5-1 and TRBV20-1.

These receptors lack a known antigen. Incorporated into the TCR beta cDNA libraries were unique molecular identifiers, which served to reduce PCR and sequencing biases. TCRdb recomputed calls from the PCR reads with MiXCR, one row per CDR3 protein. The sample gives approximately 730,000 distinct CDR3 sequences, just under 30% of which show up once; around 0.55% is in the top ten. The source material was blood. The receptors stem from a girl between 10 and 17 years old with multiple sclerosis.

The gene calls are TRBV7-9 and TRBJ2-6; D gene uncertain. Deletions cut 2 bases from V and 12 bases from J, with 17 bases between. Germline CDR1 reads SEHNR; CDR2 reads FQNEAQ (reference sequence). This CDR3 has 15 amino acids. The CDR3 loop reads CASSLTVTKSSVLTF. The CDR3 DNA sequence: TGTGCCAGCAGCTTAACGGTGACAAAGAGCAGCGTCCTGACTTTC.

There are a few counts of this clonotype. The chain joins TRBV5-1 to TRBJ2-1, with 8 bases aligning to TRBD1. Trimming took 2 bases from V and 4 from J; bases not matched to a gene: 8. This CDR3 region has 16 residues. In germline, CDR1 is SGHRS, CDR2 YFSETQ. In DNA, the CDR3 is TGCGCCAGCAGCTTACCGGGACAGGTTCGATACAATGAGCAGTTCTTC. This gives the protein CASSLPGQVRYNEQFF.

V and J are TRBV12-3 or TRBV12-4 and TRBJ1-2; 7 positions match TRBD1. Unmatched junction bases numbered 6, after V lost 7 bases and J lost 4 bases. The CDR3 consists of 13 residues. The CDR3 nucleotides read TGTGCCAGCACCAAGGGACAGCCCTATGGCTACACCTTC. It specifies CASTKGQPYGYTF.

This chain joins TRBV18 and TRBJ2-7, with TRBD1 matching over 9 bases. Near its end, the DNA agrees better with TRBJ2-5, so the J call may be wrong. CDR1 KGHSH and CDR2 LQKENI come from the germline V gene. The CDR3 has 16 amino acids. The CDR3 reads CASSLIDRGNEETQYF. The CDR3 DNA follows: TGTGCCAGCTCACTGATAGACAGGGGGAACGAAGAGACCCAGTACTTC.

The chain joins TRBV10-1 to TRBJ2-3; the D gene could be TRBD1 or TRBD2 (5 bases each). Between the trimmed V and J ends, which lost 5 bases and 2 bases, there was a span of 11 bases. There are 14 residues in the CDR3. From germline, CDR1 is WNHNN and CDR2 SYGVQD (reference sequence). The CDR3 sequence: CASSRGFDTDTQYF. For the CDR3, the DNA is TGCGCCAGCAGTCGGGGCTTCGACACAGATACGCAGTATTTT.

The chain recombines TRBV4-3 with TRBJ2-5; a weak D match, TRBD2 (6 bases). The CDR3 has 16 residues. Between the trimmed V and J ends, which lost 4 bases and 4 bases, there was a span of 19 bases. Germline lookup yields CDR1 LGHNA and CDR2 YSLEER. CDR3 in amino acids: CASSRDLSGRGETQYF. Written as DNA, the CDR3 is TGCGCCAGCAGCCGAGACCTAAGCGGGCGCGGAGAGACCCAGTACTTC.

The V and J genes are TRBV20-1 and TRBJ1-6; D is unresolved. V gave up 3 bases and J gave up 6 bases, with 12 bases separating them. Germline V lookup: CDR1 DFQATT, CDR2 SNEGSKA (reference sequence). This CDR3 comprises 14 residues. DNA of the CDR3: TGCAGTGCTAGTTGGGTGACCGGTAATTCACCCCTCCACTTT. Its protein product is CSASWVTGNSPLHF.

This sequence joins TRBV18 and TRBJ2-5; weak D call: TRBD2 (6 bases). There are 18 residues in the CDR3. V was clipped by 3 bases and J by 4 bases, with 24 bases between them. Germline lookup yields CDR1 KGHSH and CDR2 LQKENI. The CDR3 region is CASSPLSGTGGIGETQYF. The CDR3 nucleotides are TGTGCCAGCTCACCGCTCTCAGGAACCGGGGGTATTGGAGAGACCCAGTACTTC.